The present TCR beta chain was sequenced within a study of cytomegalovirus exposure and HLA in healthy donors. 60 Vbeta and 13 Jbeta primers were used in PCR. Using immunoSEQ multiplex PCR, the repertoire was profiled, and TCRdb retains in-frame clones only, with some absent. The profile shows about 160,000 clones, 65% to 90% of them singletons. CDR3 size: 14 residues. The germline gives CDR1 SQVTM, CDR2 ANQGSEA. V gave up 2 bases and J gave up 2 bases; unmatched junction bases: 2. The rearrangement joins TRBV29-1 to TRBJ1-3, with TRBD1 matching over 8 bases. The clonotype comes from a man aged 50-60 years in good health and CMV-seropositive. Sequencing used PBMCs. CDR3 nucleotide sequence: TGCAGCGTTGAACGGACAGGGACTGGAAACACCATATATTTT. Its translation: CSVERTGTGNTIYF.